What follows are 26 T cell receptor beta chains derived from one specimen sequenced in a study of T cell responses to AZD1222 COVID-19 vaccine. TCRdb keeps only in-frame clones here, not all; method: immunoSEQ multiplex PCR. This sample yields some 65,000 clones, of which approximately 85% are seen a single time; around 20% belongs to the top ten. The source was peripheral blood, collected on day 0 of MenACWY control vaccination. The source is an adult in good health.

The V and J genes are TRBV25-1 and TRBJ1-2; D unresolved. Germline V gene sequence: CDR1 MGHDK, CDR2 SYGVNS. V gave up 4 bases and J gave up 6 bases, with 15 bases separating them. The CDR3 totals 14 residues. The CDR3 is CASSGPLNSDGYTF. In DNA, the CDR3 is TGTGCCAGCAGTGGACCCTTGAACAGCGATGGCTACACCTTC.

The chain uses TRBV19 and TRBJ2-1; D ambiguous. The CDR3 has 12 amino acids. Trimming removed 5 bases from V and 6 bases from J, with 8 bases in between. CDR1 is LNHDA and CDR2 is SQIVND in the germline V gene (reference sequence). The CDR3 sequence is CASSFLGNEQFF. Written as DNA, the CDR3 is TGTGCCAGTAGTTTCCTCGGCAATGAGCAGTTCTTC.

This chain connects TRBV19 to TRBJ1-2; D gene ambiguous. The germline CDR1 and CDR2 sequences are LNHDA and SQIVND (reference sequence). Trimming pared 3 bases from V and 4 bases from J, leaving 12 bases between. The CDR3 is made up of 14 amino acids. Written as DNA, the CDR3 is TGTGCCAGTAGTATCCTCCCGGGTGTCTATGGCTACACCTTC. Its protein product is CASSILPGVYGYTF. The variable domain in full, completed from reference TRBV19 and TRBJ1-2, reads DGGITQSPKYLFRKEGQNVTLSCEQNLNHDAMYWYRQDPGQGLRLIYYSQIVNDFQKGDIAEGYSVSREKKESFPLTVTSAQKNPTAFYLCASSILPGVYGYTFGSGTRLTVV.

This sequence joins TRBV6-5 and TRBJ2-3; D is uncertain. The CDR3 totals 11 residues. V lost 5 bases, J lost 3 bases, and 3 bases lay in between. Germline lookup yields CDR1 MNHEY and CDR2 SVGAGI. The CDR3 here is CASSITDTQYF. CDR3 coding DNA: TGTGCCAGCAGTATTACAGATACGCAGTATTTT.

CDR3 nucleotides: TGTGCCTCTAGCGGAGCGGGAGGTAACGAGCAGTACTTC. Protein product: CASSGAGGNEQYF. V gene TRBV10-3 combines with J gene TRBJ2-7; 9 nucleotides agree with TRBD2. CDR1 and CDR2 from the germline V gene are ENHRY and SYGVKD. Unmatched junction bases numbered 10, after V lost 11 bases and J lost 5 bases. The CDR3 runs 13 residues.

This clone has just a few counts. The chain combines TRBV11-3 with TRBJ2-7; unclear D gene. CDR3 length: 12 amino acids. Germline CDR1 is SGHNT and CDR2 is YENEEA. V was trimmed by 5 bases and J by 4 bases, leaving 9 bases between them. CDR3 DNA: TGTGCCAGCAGCCAGGACGGTTACGAGCAGTACTTC. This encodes CASSQDGYEQYF.

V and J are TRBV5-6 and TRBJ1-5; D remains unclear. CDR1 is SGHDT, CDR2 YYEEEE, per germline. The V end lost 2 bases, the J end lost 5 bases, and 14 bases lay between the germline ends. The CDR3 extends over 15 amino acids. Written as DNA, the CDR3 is TGTGCCAGCAGCTTTGGTGGTCGTTGGGATCAGCCCCAGCATTTT. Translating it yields CASSFGGRWDQPQHF.

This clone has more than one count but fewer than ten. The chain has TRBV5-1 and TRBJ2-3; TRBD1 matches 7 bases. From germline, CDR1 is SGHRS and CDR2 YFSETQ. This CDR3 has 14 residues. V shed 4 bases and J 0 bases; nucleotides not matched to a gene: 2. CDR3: CASSQGQSTDTQYF. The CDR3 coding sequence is TGCGCCAGCAGCCAGGGACAGAGCACAGATACGCAGTATTTT.

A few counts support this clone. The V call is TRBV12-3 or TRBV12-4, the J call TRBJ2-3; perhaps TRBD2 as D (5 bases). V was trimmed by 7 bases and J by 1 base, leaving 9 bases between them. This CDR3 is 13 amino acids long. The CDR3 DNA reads TGTGCCAGCACCTTCGGGGGCACAGATACGCAGTATTTT. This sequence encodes CASTFGGTDTQYF.

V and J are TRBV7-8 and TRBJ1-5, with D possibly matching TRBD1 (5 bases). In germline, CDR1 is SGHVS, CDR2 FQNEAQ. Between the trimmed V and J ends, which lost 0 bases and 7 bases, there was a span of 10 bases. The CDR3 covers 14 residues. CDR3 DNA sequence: TGTGCCAGCAGCTTAGCCCGGGGGAGCCAGCCCCAGCATTTT. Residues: CASSLARGSQPQHF.

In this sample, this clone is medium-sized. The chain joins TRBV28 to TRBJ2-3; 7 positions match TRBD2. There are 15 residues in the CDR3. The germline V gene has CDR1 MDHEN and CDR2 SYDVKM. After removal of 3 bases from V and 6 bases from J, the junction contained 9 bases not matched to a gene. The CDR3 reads CASSFRGGSGDTQYF. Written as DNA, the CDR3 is TGTGCCAGCAGTTTCAGAGGCGGGAGCGGCGATACGCAGTATTTT.

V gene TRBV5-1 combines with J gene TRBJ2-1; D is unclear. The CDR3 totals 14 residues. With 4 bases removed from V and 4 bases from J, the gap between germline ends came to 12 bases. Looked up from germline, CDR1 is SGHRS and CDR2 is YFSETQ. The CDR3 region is CASSQQTRYNEQFF. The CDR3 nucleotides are TGCGCCAGCAGCCAACAGACCAGGTACAATGAGCAGTTCTTC.

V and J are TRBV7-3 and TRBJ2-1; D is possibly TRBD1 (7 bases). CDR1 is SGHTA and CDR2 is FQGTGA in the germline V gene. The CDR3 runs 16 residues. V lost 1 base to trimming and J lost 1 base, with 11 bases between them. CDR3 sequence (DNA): TGTGCCAGCAGCTTAAACGCGGGACAGTCCTACAATGAGCAGTTCTTC. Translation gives CASSLNAGQSYNEQFF.

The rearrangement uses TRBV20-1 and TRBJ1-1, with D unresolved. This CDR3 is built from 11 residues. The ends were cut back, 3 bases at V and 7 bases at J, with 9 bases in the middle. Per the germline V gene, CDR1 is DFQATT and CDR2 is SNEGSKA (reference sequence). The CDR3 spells CSASPDYEAFF. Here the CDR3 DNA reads TGCAGTGCTAGTCCAGACTATGAAGCTTTCTTT.

CDR3 DNA: TGTGCCAGCGACGGGGGAAGGGGCTACACCTTC. Protein: CASDGGRGYTF. The chain is built from TRBV6-5 and TRBJ1-2, with D possibly TRBD1 on 5 matching bases. The CDR3 contains 11 residues. Trimming took 8 bases from V and 8 from J, leaving 12 bases between them. CDR1 and CDR2 (germline): MNHEY, SVGAGI.

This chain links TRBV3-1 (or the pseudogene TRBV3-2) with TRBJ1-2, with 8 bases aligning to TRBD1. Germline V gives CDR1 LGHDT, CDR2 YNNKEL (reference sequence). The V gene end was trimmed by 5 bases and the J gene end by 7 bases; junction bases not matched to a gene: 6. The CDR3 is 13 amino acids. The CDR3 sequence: CASSAGTGSGYTF. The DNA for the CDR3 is TGTGCCAGCAGCGCCGGGACAGGCTCTGGCTACACCTTC.

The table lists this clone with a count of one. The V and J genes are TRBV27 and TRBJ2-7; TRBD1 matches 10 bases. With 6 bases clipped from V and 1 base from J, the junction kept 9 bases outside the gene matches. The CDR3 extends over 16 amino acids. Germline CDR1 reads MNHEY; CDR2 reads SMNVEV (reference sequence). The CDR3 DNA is TGTGCCAGCAGCCTCCTGCCGGGACAGGGGTCCTACGAGCAGTACTTC. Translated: CASSLLPGQGSYEQYF.

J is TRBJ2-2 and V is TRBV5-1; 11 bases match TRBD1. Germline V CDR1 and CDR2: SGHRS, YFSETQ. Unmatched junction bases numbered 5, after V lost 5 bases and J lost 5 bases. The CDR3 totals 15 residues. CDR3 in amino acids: CASRGQGAPTGELFF. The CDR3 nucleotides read TGCGCCAGCAGAGGACAGGGGGCGCCTACCGGGGAGCTGTTTTTT.

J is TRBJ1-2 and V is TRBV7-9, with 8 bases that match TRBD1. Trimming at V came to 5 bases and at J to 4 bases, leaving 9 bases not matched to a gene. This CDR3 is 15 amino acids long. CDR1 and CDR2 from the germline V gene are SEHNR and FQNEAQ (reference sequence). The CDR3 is CASSPRTGMPYGYTF. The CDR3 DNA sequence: TGTGCCAGCAGCCCTCGGACAGGGATGCCCTATGGCTACACCTTC.

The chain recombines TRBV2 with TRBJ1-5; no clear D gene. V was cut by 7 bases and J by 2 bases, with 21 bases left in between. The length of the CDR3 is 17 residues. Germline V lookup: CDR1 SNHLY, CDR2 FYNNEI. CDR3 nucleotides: TGTGCCAGCAAAAAGGGAACAGTCCCCGGGGGCAATCAGCCCCAGCATTTT. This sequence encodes CASKKGTVPGGNQPQHF. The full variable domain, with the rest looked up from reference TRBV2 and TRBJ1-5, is EPEVTQTPSHQVTQMGQEVILRCVPISNHLYFYWYRQILGQKVEFLVSFYNNEISEKSEIFDDQFSVERPDGSNFTLKIRSTKLEDSAMYFCASKKGTVPGGNQPQHFGDGTRLSIL.

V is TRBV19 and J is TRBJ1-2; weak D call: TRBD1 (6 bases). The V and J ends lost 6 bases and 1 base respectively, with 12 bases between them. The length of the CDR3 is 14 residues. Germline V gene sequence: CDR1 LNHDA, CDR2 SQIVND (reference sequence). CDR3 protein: CASSTDRYNYGYTF. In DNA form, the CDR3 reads TGTGCCAGTAGCACCGACAGGTATAACTATGGCTACACCTTC.

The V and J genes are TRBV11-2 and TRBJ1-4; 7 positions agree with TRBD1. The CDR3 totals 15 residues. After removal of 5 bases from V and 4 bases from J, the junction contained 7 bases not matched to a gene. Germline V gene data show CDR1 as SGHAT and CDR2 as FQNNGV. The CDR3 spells CASSIRQGSNEKLFF. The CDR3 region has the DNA TGTGCCAGCAGCATTAGACAGGGCAGTAATGAAAAACTGTTTTTT.

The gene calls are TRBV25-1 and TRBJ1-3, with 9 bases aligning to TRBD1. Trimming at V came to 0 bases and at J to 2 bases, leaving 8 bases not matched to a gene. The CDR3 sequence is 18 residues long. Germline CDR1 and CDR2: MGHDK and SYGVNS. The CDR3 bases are TGTGCCAGCAGTGAATATGCCCCCGGGGACAGGGCTGGAAACACCATATATTTT. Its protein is CASSEYAPGDRAGNTIYF.

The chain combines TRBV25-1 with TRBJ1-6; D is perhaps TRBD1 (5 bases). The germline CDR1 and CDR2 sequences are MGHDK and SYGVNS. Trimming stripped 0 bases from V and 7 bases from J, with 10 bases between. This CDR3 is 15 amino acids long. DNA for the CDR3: TGTGCCAGCAGTGAATATATGGGGCAGAATTCACCCCTCCACTTT. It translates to CASSEYMGQNSPLHF.

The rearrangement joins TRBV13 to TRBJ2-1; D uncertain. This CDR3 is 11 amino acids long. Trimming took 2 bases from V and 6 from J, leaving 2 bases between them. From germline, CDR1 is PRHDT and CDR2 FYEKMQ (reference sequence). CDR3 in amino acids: CASSLFNEQFF. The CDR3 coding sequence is TGTGCCAGCAGCTTATTCAATGAGCAGTTCTTC.

The CDR3 spells CASSLRRGNRVEGEAFF. DNA for the CDR3: TGTGCCAGCAGCTTAAGACGGGGGAACAGGGTTGAAGGTGAAGCTTTCTTT. The V and J genes are TRBV11-2 and TRBJ1-1; D is perhaps TRBD1 (6 bases). Germline V gives CDR1 SGHAT, CDR2 FQNNGV. V was shortened by 2 bases and J by 7 bases, with 23 bases between the two germline ends. The CDR3 is 17 amino acids.